This section outlines one T cell receptor beta chain sequence together with its context. Primers for the PCR totalled 60 Vbeta and 13 Jbeta. This table comes from immunoSEQ multiplex PCR, and its TCRdb copy is limited to in-frame clones, with some not included. The repertoire holds some 97,000 clones, more than 65% seen once, with under 4.5% in the top ten. The data stem from a study of cytomegalovirus exposure and HLA in healthy donors. Germline trimming cut 5 bases from V and 6 bases from J; bases unmatched to any gene: 10. The V gene's germline CDR1 is LNHDA and CDR2 SQIVND (reference sequence). CDR3 length equals 16 residues.

The rearrangement uses TRBV19 and TRBJ2-1; the match to TRBD1 covers 10 bases. The source is a woman aged 50 to 65 in good health and CMV-seropositive. Sequencing input: PBMCs. CDR3 residues: CASSYLRDRGSNEQFF. The CDR3 DNA is TGTGCCAGTAGTTACCTCCGGGACAGGGGATCCAATGAGCAGTTCTTC.